This T cell receptor (beta chain) appears in the sequencing data of a study of early T cells in non-severe SARS-CoV-2 infection. TCRdb itself ran the 5' RACE reads through MiXCR, one entry per CDR3 protein. The table includes 70,000 to 95,000 distinct CDR3 sequences, roughly 14% detected once. The sample holds a few counts of this clonotype. The receptor's source is an adult who was a healthcare worker with PCR-confirmed SARS-CoV-2 infection or an uninfected control (not recorded which). The sample comprised whole blood.

For the CDR3, the DNA is TGTGCCAGCTCACCGATTATGGTGGCCGGCAATCAGCCCCAGCATTTT. This codes for CASSPIMVAGNQPQHF. J is TRBJ1-5 and V is TRBV18; D gene uncertain. The length of the CDR3 is 16 residues. Germline CDR1 is KGHSH and CDR2 is LQKENI. Trimming removed 3 bases at V and 2 bases at J, with 14 bases between.